This TCR beta chain was sequenced for a study of blood T cell repertoires in COVID-19. Seattle cases were enrolled at active infection and followed longitudinally. Trimming took 3 bases from V and 6 from J, leaving 9 bases between them. The CDR3 length is 12 residues. Sequencing used immunoSEQ multiplex PCR; TCRdb keeps in-frame clones, though not all of them. The table has about 400,000 clones, less than 90% seen once. The chain joins TRBV12-3 or TRBV12-4 to TRBJ2-7, with TRBD1 as a possible D gene (5 bases). The sample consisted of peripheral blood. This clonotype originated in a woman in her fifties or sixties with COVID-19, enrolled during active disease. CDR3 sequence reads: CASSFSRAEQYF. The CDR3 DNA follows: TGTGCCAGCAGTTTTAGCAGGGCCGAGCAGTACTTC.